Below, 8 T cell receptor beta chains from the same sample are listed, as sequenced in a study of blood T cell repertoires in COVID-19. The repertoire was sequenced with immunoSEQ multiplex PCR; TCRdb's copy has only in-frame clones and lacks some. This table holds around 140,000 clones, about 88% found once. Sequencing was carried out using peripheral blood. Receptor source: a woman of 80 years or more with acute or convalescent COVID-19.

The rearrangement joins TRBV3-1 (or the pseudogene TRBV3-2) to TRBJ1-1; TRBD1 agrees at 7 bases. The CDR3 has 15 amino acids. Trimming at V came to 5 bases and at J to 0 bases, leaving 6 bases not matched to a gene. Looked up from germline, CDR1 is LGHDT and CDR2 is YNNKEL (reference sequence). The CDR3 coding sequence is TGTGCCAGCAGCGTTAGGACAGGCATGAACACTGAAGCTTTCTTT. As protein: CASSVRTGMNTEAFF.

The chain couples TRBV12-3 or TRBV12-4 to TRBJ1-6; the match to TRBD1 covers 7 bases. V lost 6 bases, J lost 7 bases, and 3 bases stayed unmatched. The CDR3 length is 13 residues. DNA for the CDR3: TGTGCCAGCAGGGACAGGTGGAATTCACCCCTCCACTTT. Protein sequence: CASRDRWNSPLHF.

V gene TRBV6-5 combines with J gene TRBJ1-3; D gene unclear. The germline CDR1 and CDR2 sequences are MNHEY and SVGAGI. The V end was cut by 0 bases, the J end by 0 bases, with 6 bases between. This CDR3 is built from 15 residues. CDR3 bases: TGTGCCAGCAGTTACTCGATCAGCTCTGGAAACACCATATATTTT. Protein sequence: CASSYSISSGNTIYF.

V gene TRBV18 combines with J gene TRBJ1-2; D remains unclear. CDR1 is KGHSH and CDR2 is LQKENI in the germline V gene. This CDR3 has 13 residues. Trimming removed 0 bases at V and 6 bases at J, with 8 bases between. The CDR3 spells CASSPPSRDGYTF. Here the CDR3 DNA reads TGTGCCAGCTCACCACCGTCGAGGGATGGCTACACCTTC.

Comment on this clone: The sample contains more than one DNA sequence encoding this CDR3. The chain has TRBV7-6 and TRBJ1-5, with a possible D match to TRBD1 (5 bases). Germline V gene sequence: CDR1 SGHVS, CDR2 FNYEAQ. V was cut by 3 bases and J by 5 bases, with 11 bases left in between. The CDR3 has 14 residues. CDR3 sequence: CASSLGGGDQPQHF. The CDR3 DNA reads TGTGCCAGCAGCTTGGGGGGAGGGGATCAGCCCCAGCATTTT.

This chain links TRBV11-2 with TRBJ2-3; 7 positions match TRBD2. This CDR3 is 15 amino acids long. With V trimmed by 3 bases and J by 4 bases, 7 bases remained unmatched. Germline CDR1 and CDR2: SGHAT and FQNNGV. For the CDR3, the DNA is TGTGCCAGCAGCTTTCTTCGGGGGGAGGCAGATACGCAGTATTTT. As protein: CASSFLRGEADTQYF. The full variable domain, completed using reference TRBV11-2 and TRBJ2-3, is EAGVAQSPRYKIIEKRQSVAFWCNPISGHATLYWYQQILGQGPKLLIQFQNNGVVDDSQLPKDRFSAERLKGVDSTLKIQPAKLEDSAVYLCASSFLRGEADTQYFGPGTRLTVL.

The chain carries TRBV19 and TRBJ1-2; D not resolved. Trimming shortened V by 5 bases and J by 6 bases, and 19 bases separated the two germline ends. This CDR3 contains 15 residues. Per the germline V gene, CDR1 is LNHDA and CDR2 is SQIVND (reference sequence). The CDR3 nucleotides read TGTGCCAGTAGTTACGACCGGGATTTTGTAAATGGCTACACCTTC. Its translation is CASSYDRDFVNGYTF.

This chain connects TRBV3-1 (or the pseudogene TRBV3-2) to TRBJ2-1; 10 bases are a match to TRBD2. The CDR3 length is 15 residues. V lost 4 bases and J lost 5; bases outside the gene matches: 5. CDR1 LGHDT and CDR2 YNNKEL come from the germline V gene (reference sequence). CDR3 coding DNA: TGTGCCAGCAGCCTAGGACTAGCGGCAAACAATGAGCAGTTCTTC. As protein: CASSLGLAANNEQFF.